Only a few counts were recorded for the clone carrying this T cell receptor beta chain. The data are from a study of graft-versus-host responses after intestinal transplantation. At the level of the study: The whole recipient group had anti-thymocyte globulin induction followed by tacrolimus and steroids for roughly 3 years.

The study plated about 200,000 CFSE-labeled responders with about 200,000 irradiated, violet-dye-labeled stimulators. The CDR3 is 15 residues long. Germline V gene sequence: CDR1 MNHEY, CDR2 SVGAGI. V lost 2 bases, J lost 0 bases, and 11 bases lay in between. Sequencing was performed with immunoSEQ multiplex PCR; in TCRdb, only in-frame clones are kept and a portion is missing. The profile covers around 14,000 clones, with roughly 35% appearing a single time and about 2% taken by the ten largest. The source of this sequence is a human patient who received an intestinal transplant. The chain links TRBV6-5 to TRBJ2-7; possible D gene TRBD1, 5 bases. Here the sequenced sample was alloreactive CD8+ T cells from a mixed lymphocyte reaction culture, taken before intestinal transplant. As for subset: CFSE-low proliferating T cells sorted from roughly 6-day pre-transplant mixed lymphocyte reaction (GvH or HvG direction). CDR3 amino acids: CASSYGAPSSYEQYF. The CDR3 DNA reads TGTGCCAGCAGTTACGGGGCACCTAGCTCCTACGAGCAGTACTTC.